This T cell receptor (beta chain) was sequenced for a study of early stage breast cancer tumors. Looking at the study overall: Of some 17 invasive breast tumors, 11 to 12 were hormone receptor-positive, HER2-negative. Regarding the study as a whole: In about 90% of the 16 patients, blood comparison separated tumor from normal breast.

This clone came up a few times. Its cognate antigen is unknown. Libraries were prepared by immunoSEQ multiplex PCR; TCRdb keeps only in-frame clonotypes and omits some of them. The sample holds 25,000 to 30,000 clones, 65% to 75% seen once. The germline V and J ends were trimmed by 4 bases and 0 bases, with 10 bases remaining between them. Germline V CDR1 and CDR2: MGHRA, YSYEKL. The CDR3 covers 15 residues. The chain employs TRBV4-1 and TRBJ2-1; no definite D call. Sequenced sample: blood. The TCR originated in a person in their fifties with breast cancer. The CDR3 DNA is TGCGCCAGCAGCCCCCCGGTGAGCTCCTACAATGAGCAGTTCTTC. Its translation: CASSPPVSSYNEQFF.